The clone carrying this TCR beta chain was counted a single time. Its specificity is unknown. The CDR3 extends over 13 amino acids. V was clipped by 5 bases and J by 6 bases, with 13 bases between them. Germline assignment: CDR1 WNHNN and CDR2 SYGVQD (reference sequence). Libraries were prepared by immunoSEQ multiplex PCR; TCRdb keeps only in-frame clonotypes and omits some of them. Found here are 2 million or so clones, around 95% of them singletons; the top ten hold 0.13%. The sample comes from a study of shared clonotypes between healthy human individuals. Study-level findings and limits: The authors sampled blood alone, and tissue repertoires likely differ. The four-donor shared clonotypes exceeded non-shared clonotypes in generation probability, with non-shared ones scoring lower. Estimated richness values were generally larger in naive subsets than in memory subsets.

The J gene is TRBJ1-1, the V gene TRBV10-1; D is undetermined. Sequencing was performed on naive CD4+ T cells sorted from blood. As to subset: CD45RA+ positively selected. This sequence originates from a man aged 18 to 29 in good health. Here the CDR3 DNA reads TGCGCCAGCAGTTCCCCCCTAAGTGCTGAAGCTTTCTTT. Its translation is CASSSPLSAEAFF.